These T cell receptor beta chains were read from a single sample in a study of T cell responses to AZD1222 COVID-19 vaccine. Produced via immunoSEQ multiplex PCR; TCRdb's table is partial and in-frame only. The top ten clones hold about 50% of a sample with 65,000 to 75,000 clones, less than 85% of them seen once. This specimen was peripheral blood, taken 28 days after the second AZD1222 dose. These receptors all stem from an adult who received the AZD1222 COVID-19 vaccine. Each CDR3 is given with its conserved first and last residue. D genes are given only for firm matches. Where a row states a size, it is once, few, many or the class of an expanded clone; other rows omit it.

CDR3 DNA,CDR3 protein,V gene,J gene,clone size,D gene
TGTGCCAGCAGCCTTAGTTTAAATGAGCAGTTCTTC,CASSLSLNEQFF,TRBV6-5,TRBJ2-1,NA,NA
TGTGCCAGCAGCGGGACGGACCATAATTCACCCCTCCACTTT,CASSGTDHNSPLHF,TRBV7-9,TRBJ1-6,NA,NA
TGTGCCAGCAGGATCTTCGGGACAACTAACTATGGCTACACCTTC,CASRIFGTTNYGYTF,TRBV6-5,TRBJ1-2,NA,NA
TGTGCCAGCAGTCGCACGGGGTACGAGCAGTACTTC,CASSRTGYEQYF,TRBV28,TRBJ2-7,NA,NA
TGTGCCTGGACTAGCGGAGGCACAGATACGCAGTATTTT,CAWTSGGTDTQYF,TRBV30,TRBJ2-3,NA,TRBD2
TGCGCCAGCAGAAGGGCGGAAGCGGGAGGGACCGGGGAGCTGTTTTTT,CASRRAEAGGTGELFF,TRBV5-1,TRBJ2-2,NA,TRBD2
TGTGCCAGCAGTTATTCGGCGGGCACTGAAGCTTTCTTT,CASSYSAGTEAFF,TRBV6-2/TRBV6-3,TRBJ1-1,once,NA
TGTGCCAGCAGCTCCCAAGAGGACACTGAAGCTTTCTTT,CASSSQEDTEAFF,TRBV7-3,TRBJ1-1,NA,NA
TGTGCCAGCAGCCTGCAGGGGGCGCAATATGGCTACACCTTC,CASSLQGAQYGYTF,TRBV5-6,TRBJ1-2,NA,TRBD1
TGTGCCAGCAGCCTCTCCTCTACGCGGAAGAACGAGCAGTACTTC,CASSLSSTRKNEQYF,TRBV11-2,TRBJ2-7,NA,NA
TGTGCCAGCAGGACAGGACTAGAAGAGACCCAGTACTTC,CASRTGLEETQYF,TRBV2,TRBJ2-5,few,NA
TGTGCCAGCAGCCCGGAGCGGGGGGTCAATGAGCAGTTCTTC,CASSPERGVNEQFF,TRBV5-5,TRBJ2-1,NA,TRBD2
TGTGCCAGCAGCTTAGATTGGGGGGTCTATGGCCACACCTTC,CASSLDWGVYGHTF,TRBV7-9,TRBJ1-2,NA,NA
TGTGCCAGCAGTTTTTTAACGGGGGGCATCCCCTACGAGCAGTACTTC,CASSFLTGGIPYEQYF,TRBV28,TRBJ2-7,NA,NA
TGCGCCAGCAGCCCCGACACGCTTAACACTGAAGCTTTCTTT,CASSPDTLNTEAFF,TRBV5-1,TRBJ1-1,NA,NA
TGTGCCAGCAGACCGGTAACTAGCGGGCGGGCGGAGCAGTTCTTC,CASRPVTSGRAEQFF,TRBV6-5,TRBJ2-1,NA,TRBD2
TGTGCCATCCGCTCGGGGGTGACGGGGAACACTGAAGCTTTCTTT,CAIRSGVTGNTEAFF,TRBV28,TRBJ1-1,NA,NA
TGTGCCAGCTCACAAAACACAGATACGCAGTATTTT,CASSQNTDTQYF,TRBV18,TRBJ2-3,NA,NA
TGTGCCTGGAGTTCTGGGGGCTACGAGCAGTACTTC,CAWSSGGYEQYF,TRBV30,TRBJ2-7,NA,NA
TGTGCCAGCACCGGGACGGAGAACTATGGCTACACCTTC,CASTGTENYGYTF,TRBV12-3/TRBV12-4,TRBJ1-2,NA,NA
TGTGCCAGCAGTTCGGGGGACGGGAATCAGCCCCAGCATTTT,CASSSGDGNQPQHF,TRBV6-2/TRBV6-3,TRBJ1-5,NA,NA
TGCAGCGTTCGAGAATCCGGGACAGGGGCATTCTCATCGAGTTACGAGCAGTACTTC,CSVRESGTGAFSSSYEQYF,TRBV29-1,TRBJ2-7,NA,TRBD1
TGTGCCAGCAGCGTAGTCACGAACACTGAAGCTTTCTTT,CASSVVTNTEAFF,TRBV9,TRBJ1-1,NA,NA
TGTGCCTGGAGTGTAAGGACAGGGGGCATTCAGCCCCAGCATTTT,CAWSVRTGGIQPQHF,TRBV30,TRBJ1-5,NA,TRBD1
TGCGCCAGCAGGCTCGGACTAGCGGGAACAGGTAATGAGCAGTTCTTC,CASRLGLAGTGNEQFF,TRBV4-1,TRBJ2-1,NA,TRBD2
TGCAGTGCTAGTCCCACTAGCGGGAGGGCCGTAGATACGCAGTATTTT,CSASPTSGRAVDTQYF,TRBV20-1,TRBJ2-3,NA,TRBD2
TGCGCCAGCAGTCAATCCAGTCAACCTGGGCCGAGCACAGATACGCAGTATTTT,CASSQSSQPGPSTDTQYF,TRBV23-1,TRBJ2-3,few,NA
TGTGCCAGCAGCTTACCTAGCGGGGGGGACGGCAATGAGCAGTTCTTC,CASSLPSGGDGNEQFF,TRBV7-9,TRBJ2-1,NA,TRBD2
TGTGCCAGCTCACTGCCGGGACAGGGTGCTTTCTTT,CASSLPGQGAFF,TRBV18,TRBJ1-1,NA,TRBD1
TGTGCCAGCAGCTGGGGGACAGGGGCCTACGAGCAGTACTTC,CASSWGTGAYEQYF,TRBV5-6,TRBJ2-7,NA,TRBD1
TGCGCCAGCAGCCAAGATATCGGGGAGCTGTTTTTT,CASSQDIGELFF,TRBV4-3,TRBJ2-2,NA,NA
TGTGCCAGCCGGGGCGGGTGGGCAGATACGCAGTATTTT,CASRGGWADTQYF,TRBV12-3/TRBV12-4,TRBJ2-3,NA,NA
TGTGCCAGCAGTCGCGGGACGGAATGGAACACTGAAGCTTTCTTT,CASSRGTEWNTEAFF,TRBV6-2/TRBV6-3,TRBJ1-1,NA,NA
TGTGCCAGCAGCTTGACAGGGAGTGGGGATCAGCCCCAGCATTTT,CASSLTGSGDQPQHF,TRBV7-9,TRBJ1-5,NA,TRBD1
TGTGCCTGGAGTGTCGGGGGGGTATCCAATGAGCAGTTCTTC,CAWSVGGVSNEQFF,TRBV30,TRBJ2-1,few,TRBD2
TGTGCCAGCTCACCACCGACGGAAGAGACCCAGTACTTC,CASSPPTEETQYF,TRBV18,TRBJ2-5,NA,NA
TGTGCCAGCAGTCCCTGGGGACTCTACTCTGGAAACACCATATATTTT,CASSPWGLYSGNTIYF,TRBV28,TRBJ1-3,once,NA
TGTGCCAGCACCCCGGGTTCTTTCGGGACCCAGTACTTC,CASTPGSFGTQYF,TRBV28,TRBJ2-5,NA,NA
TGTGCCAGTACCCCAACAGGGACGTGGGGCAATCAGCCCCAGCATTTT,CASTPTGTWGNQPQHF,TRBV19,TRBJ1-5,NA,NA
TGCGCCAGCAGTCACAACGGCTCTCCGAACACCGGGGAGCTGTTTTTT,CASSHNGSPNTGELFF,TRBV23-1,TRBJ2-2,NA,NA
TGTGCCAGCAGCCCGGACAGGGTGGGCAATCAGCCCCAGCATTTT,CASSPDRVGNQPQHF,TRBV7-2,TRBJ1-5,NA,TRBD1
TGTGCCAGCAGCGTCCAGGGGTCCCTGCTCTATGGCTACACCTTC,CASSVQGSLLYGYTF,TRBV7-2,TRBJ1-2,NA,NA
TGTGCCTGGAGTGTAGGAGTGACAGCCACTAAAGCTTTCTTT,CAWSVGVTATKAFF,TRBV30,TRBJ1-1,once,NA
TGTGCCAGCAGTTCCCATCCGGGACAGGGAAATTCACCCCTCCACTTT,CASSSHPGQGNSPLHF,TRBV28,TRBJ1-6,NA,TRBD1
TGTGCCAGCAGCAACAGCGGGGACTCCTACAATGAGCAGTTCTTC,CASSNSGDSYNEQFF,TRBV9,TRBJ2-1,NA,TRBD2
TGTGCCAGCAGCTCGGGACAGGGGGCCGCCCAGCCCCAGCATTTT,CASSSGQGAAQPQHF,TRBV7-9,TRBJ1-5,few,TRBD1
TGCGCCACCTCTAGACAGGACCAAGAGACCCAGTACTTC,CATSRQDQETQYF,TRBV5-1,TRBJ2-5,NA,NA
TGTGCCAGCAGTACAACTAGCGGGGGCCGTTTCGGTACGCAGTATTTT,CASSTTSGGRFGTQYF,TRBV28,TRBJ2-3,NA,TRBD2
TGTGCCAGCAGTTTGTCAGGGGAAGGCTACACCTTC,CASSLSGEGYTF,TRBV12-3/TRBV12-4,TRBJ1-2,NA,NA
TGTGCCAGCAGTTTATCGGGACAGGGATCCTATGGCTACACCTTC,CASSLSGQGSYGYTF,TRBV27,TRBJ1-2,NA,TRBD1
TGTGCCAGCAGTTTAGGCCACCGCACTGAAGCTTTCTTT,CASSLGHRTEAFF,TRBV28,TRBJ1-1,NA,NA
TGTGCCAGCAGTCTTGCCGGAGGGAGGAACTATGGCTACACCTTC,CASSLAGGRNYGYTF,TRBV6-2/TRBV6-3,TRBJ1-2,NA,NA
TGTGCCAGCAGCTTAGCGAACACCGGGGAGCTGTTTTTT,CASSLANTGELFF,TRBV11-3,TRBJ2-2,NA,NA
TGTGCCAGCAGCTTAGGACAGACTAGCACAGATACGCAGTATTTT,CASSLGQTSTDTQYF,TRBV7-6,TRBJ2-3,NA,NA
TGCGCCAGCAGCGGATCGACGCTAGCGGGTTACAATGAGCAGTTCTTC,CASSGSTLAGYNEQFF,TRBV5-1,TRBJ2-1,NA,TRBD2
TGTGCCAGCAGTGAGGGGCCTACTTATGGCTACACCTTC,CASSEGPTYGYTF,TRBV25-1,TRBJ1-2,NA,NA
TGTGCCACCCAGCCGACAGGGGGGATTTACGAGCAGTACTTC,CATQPTGGIYEQYF,TRBV19,TRBJ2-7,few,TRBD1
TGTGCCAGCAGGGGACCGAACACCGGGGAGCTGTTTTTT,CASRGPNTGELFF,TRBV7-9,TRBJ2-2,NA,NA
TGTGCCAGCAGTGAGACAGGGGAAGGGACTGAAGCTTTCTTT,CASSETGEGTEAFF,TRBV2,TRBJ1-1,NA,TRBD1